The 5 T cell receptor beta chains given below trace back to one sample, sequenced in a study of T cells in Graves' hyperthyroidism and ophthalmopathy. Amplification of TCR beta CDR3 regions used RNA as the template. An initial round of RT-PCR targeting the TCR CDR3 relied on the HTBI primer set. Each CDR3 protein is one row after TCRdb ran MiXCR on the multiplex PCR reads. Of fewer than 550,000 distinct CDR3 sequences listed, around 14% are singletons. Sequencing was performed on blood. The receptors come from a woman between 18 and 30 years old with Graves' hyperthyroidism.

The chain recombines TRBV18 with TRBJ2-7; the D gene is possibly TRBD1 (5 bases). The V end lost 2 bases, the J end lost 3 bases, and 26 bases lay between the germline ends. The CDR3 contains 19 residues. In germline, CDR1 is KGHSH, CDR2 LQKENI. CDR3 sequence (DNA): TGTGCCAGCTCACCAAATTGGTCGTGGGGCAGCAAGTTTAACTACGAGCAGTACTTC. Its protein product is CASSPNWSWGSKFNYEQYF.

CDR3 nucleotide sequence: TGTGCCAGCAGCCGCTTTGGGGGGGGGGGTTACGAGCAGTACTTC. This gives the protein CASSRFGGGGYEQYF. V and J are TRBV28 and TRBJ2-7; TRBD2 agrees at 7 bases. The ends lost 6 bases at V and 4 bases at J; junction bases unmatched: 12. Germline V gene lookup returns CDR1 MDHEN and CDR2 SYDVKM. The CDR3 has 15 residues.

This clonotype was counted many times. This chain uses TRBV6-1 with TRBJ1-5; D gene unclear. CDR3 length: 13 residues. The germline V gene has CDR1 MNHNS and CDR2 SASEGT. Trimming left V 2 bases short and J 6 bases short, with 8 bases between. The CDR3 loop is CASSEQGAQPQHF. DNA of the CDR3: TGTGCCAGCAGTGAACAAGGAGCTCAGCCCCAGCATTTT.

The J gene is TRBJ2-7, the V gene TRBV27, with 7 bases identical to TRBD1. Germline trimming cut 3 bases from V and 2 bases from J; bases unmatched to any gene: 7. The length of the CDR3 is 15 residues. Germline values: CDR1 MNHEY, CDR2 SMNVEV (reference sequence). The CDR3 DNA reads TGTGCCAGCAGTTTCTACAGGGGAACAACCTACGAGCAGTACTTC. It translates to CASSFYRGTTYEQYF.

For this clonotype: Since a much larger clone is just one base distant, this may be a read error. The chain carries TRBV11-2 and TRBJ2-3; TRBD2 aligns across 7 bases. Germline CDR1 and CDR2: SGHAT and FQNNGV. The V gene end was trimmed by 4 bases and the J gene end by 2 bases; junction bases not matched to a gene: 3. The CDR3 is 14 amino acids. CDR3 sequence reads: CASSWSGDTDTQYF. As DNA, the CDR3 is TGTGCCAGCAGCTGGAGCGGGGACACAGATACGCAGTATTTT.